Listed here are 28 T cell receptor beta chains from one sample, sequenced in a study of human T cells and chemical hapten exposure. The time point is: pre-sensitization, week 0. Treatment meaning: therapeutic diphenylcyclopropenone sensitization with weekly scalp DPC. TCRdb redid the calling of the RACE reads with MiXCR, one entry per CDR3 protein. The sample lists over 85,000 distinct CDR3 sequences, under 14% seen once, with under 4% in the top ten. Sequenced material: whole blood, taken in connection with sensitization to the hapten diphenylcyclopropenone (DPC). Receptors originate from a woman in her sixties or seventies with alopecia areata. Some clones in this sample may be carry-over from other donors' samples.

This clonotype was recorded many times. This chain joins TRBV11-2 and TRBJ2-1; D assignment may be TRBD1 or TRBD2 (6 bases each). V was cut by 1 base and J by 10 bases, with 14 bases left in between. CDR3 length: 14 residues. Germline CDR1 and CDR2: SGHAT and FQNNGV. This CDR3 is CASSLAGALQEQFF. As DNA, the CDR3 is TGTGCCAGCAGCTTAGCGGGGGCCCTCCAGGAGCAGTTCTTC.

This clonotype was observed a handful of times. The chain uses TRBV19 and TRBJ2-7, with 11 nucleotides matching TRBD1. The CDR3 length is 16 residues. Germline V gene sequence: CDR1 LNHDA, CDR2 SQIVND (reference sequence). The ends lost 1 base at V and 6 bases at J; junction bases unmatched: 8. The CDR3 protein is CASSIGGTGGRSEQYF. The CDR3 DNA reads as TGTGCCAGTAGTATAGGAGGGACAGGGGGAAGATCCGAGCAGTACTTC.

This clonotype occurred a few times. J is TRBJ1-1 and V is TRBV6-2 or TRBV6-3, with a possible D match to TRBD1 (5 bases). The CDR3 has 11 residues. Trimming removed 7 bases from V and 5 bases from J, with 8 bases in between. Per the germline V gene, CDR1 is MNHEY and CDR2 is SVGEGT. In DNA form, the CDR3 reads TGTGCCAGCAATCAGGGTACTGAAGCTTTCTTT. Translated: CASNQGTEAFF.

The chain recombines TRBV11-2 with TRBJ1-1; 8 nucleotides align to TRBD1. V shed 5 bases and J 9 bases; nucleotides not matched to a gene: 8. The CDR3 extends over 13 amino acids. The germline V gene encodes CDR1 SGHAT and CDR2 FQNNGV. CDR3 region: CASSLDRVGKAFF. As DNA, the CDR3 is TGTGCCAGCAGCCTGGACAGGGTGGGGAAAGCTTTCTTT.

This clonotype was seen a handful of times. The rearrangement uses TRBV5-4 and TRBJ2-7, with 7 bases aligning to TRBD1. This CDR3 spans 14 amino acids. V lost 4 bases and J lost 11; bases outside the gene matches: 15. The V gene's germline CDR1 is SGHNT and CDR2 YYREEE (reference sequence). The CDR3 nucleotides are TGTGCCAGCAGCCGACAGGGAGTACGCGATAGGGAGTACTTC. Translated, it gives CASSRQGVRDREYF.

The CDR3 sequence is CASSPPPPTSGGGNEQFF. As DNA, the CDR3 is TGCGCCAGCAGCCCCCCGCCGCCCACTAGCGGGGGTGGCAATGAGCAGTTCTTC. This chain connects TRBV4-1 to TRBJ2-1; TRBD2 aligns across 11 bases. With V trimmed by 4 bases and J by 6 bases, 14 bases remained unmatched. Looked up from germline, CDR1 is MGHRA and CDR2 is YSYEKL. The length of the CDR3 is 18 residues.

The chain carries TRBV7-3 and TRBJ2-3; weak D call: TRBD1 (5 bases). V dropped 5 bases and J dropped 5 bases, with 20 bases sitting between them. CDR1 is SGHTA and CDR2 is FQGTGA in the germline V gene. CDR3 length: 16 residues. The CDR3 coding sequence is TGTGCCAGCAGCCCCTACGTAGGAACAAGGGGAGATACGCAGTATTTT. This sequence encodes CASSPYVGTRGDTQYF.

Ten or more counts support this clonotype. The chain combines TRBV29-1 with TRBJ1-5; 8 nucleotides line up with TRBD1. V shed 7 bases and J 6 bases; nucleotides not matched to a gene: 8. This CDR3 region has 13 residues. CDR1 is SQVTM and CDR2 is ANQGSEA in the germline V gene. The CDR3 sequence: CSARQGNGQPQHF. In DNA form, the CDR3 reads TGCAGCGCCCGACAGGGGAACGGTCAGCCCCAGCATTTT.

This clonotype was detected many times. The CDR3 nucleotides read TGCGCCAGCAGCTTGGGACTAGCGGGGGGACAAGAGACCCAGTACTTC. Translated: CASSLGLAGGQETQYF. The gene calls are TRBV5-1 and TRBJ2-5; 13 nucleotides align to TRBD2. V lost 0 bases, J lost 2 bases, and 1 base stayed unmatched. Germline V gene sequence: CDR1 SGHRS, CDR2 YFSETQ. CDR3 length: 16 amino acids.

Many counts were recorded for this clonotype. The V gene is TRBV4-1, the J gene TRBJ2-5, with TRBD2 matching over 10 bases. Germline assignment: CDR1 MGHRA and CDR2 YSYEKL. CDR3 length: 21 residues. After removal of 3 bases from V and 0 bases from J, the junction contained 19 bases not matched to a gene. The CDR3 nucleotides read TGCGCCAGCAGCCACCTTATGTCCGGACTAGCGGCAAAAGGGAACCAAGAGACCCAGTACTTC. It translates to CASSHLMSGLAAKGNQETQYF.

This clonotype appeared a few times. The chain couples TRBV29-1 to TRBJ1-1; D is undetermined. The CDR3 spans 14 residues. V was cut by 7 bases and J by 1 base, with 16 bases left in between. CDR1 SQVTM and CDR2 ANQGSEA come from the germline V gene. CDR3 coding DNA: TGCAGCGGGAAGGCGAGGGAGTGGAACACTGAAGCTTTCTTT. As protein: CSGKAREWNTEAFF.

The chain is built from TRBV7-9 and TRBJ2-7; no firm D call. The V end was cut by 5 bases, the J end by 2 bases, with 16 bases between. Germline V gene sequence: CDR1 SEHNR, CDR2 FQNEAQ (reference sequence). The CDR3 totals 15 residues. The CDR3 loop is CASSPESFLPYEQYF. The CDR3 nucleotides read TGTGCCAGCAGCCCCGAATCGTTTTTACCCTACGAGCAGTACTTC.

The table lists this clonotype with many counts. The CDR3 DNA reads as TGTGCCAGCAGTGAAAGAGTTTTAGTAGATACGCAGTATTTT. It specifies CASSERVLVDTQYF. This chain connects TRBV2 to TRBJ2-3, with D uncertain. CDR3 length: 14 amino acids. Looked up from germline, CDR1 is SNHLY and CDR2 is FYNNEI. Trimming removed 2 bases from V and 5 bases from J, with 11 bases in between.

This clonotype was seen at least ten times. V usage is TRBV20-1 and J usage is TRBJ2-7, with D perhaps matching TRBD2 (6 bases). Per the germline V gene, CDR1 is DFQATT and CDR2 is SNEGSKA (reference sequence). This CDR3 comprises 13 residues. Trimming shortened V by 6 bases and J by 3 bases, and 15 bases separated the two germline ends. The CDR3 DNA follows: TGCAGTGCCCGTAGCGGAATTCTCTACGAGCAGTACTTC. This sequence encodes CSARSGILYEQYF.

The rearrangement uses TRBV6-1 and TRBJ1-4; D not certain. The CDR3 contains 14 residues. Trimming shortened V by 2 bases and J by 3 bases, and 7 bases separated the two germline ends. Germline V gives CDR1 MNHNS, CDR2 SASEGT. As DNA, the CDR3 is TGTGCCAGCAGTGAACAGTACTCTAATGAAAAACTGTTTTTT. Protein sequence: CASSEQYSNEKLFF.

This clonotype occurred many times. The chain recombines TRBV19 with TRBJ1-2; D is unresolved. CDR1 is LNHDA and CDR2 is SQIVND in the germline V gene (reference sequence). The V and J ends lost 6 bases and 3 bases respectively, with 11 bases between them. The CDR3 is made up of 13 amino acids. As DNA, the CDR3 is TGTGCCAGTAGAGACTCCGGGCACTATGGCTACACCTTC. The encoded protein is CASRDSGHYGYTF. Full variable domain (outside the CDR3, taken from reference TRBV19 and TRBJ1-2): DGGITQSPKYLFRKEGQNVTLSCEQNLNHDAMYWYRQDPGQGLRLIYYSQIVNDFQKGDIAEGYSVSREKKESFPLTVTSAQKNPTAFYLCASRDSGHYGYTFGSGTRLTVV.

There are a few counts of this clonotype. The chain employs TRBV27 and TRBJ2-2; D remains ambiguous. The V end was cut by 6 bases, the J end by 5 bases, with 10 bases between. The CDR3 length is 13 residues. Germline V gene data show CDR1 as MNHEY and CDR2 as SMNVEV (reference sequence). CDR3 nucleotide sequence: TGTGCCAGCAGACACAGTAGGACCGGGGAGCTGTTTTTT. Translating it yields CASRHSRTGELFF.

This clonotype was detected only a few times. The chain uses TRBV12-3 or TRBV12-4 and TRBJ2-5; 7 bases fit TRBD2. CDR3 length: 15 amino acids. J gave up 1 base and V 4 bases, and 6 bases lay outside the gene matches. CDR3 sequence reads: CASSWGTTIQETQYF. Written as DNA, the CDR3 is TGTGCCAGCAGTTGGGGGACTACAATCCAAGAGACCCAGTACTTC.

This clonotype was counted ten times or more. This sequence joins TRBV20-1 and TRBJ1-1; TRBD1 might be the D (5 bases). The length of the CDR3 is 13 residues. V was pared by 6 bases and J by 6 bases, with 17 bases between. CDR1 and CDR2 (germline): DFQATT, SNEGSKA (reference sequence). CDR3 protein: CSARPGGYSEAFF. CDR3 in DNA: TGCAGTGCCAGGCCCGGGGGGTACTCTGAAGCTTTCTTT.

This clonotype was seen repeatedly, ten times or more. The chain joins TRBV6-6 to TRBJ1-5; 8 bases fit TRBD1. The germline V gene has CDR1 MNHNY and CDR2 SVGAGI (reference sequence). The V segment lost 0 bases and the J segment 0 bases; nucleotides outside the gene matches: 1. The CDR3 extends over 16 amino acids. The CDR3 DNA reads TGTGCCAGCAGTTACTCTGGACAGGGTAGCAATCAGCCCCAGCATTTT. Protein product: CASSYSGQGSNQPQHF.

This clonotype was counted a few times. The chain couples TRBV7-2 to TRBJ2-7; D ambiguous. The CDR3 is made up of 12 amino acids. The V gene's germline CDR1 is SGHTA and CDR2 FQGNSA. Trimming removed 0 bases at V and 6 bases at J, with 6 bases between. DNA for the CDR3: TGTGCCAGCAGCTTAGCGTGGGGCGAGCAGTACTTC. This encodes CASSLAWGEQYF.

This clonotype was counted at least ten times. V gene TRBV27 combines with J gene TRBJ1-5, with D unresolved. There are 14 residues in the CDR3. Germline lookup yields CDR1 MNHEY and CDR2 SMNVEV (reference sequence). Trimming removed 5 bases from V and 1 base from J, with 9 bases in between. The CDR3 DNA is TGTGCCAGCAGTCCCCCCGGAAGCAATCAGCCCCAGCATTTT. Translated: CASSPPGSNQPQHF.

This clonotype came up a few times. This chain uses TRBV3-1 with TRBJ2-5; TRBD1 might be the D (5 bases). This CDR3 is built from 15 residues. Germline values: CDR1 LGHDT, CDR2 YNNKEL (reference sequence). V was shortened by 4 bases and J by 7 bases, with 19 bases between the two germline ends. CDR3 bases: TGTGCCAGCAGCCGCACGACAGCCCGGCACTTGACCCAGTACTTC. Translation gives CASSRTTARHLTQYF.

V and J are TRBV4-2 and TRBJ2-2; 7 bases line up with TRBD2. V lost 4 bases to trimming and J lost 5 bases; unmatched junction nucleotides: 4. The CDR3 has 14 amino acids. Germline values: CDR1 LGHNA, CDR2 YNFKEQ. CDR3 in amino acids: CASSLVGGTGELFF. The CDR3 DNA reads TGTGCCAGCAGCCTGGTGGGGGGGACCGGGGAGCTGTTTTTT.

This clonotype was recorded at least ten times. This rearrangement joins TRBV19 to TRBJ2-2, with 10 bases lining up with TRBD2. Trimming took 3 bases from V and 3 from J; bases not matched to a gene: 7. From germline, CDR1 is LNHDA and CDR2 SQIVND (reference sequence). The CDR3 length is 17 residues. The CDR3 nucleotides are TGTGCCAGTAGTATCCCAGTACTAGCGGGATACACCGGGGAGCTGTTTTTT. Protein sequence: CASSIPVLAGYTGELFF.

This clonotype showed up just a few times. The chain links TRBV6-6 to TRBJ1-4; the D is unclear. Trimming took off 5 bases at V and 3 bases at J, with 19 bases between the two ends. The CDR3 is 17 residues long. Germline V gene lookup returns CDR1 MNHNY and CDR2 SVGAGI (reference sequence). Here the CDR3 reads CASSASSWVLANEKLFF. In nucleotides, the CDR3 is TGTGCCAGCAGTGCATCCAGTTGGGTCTTGGCTAATGAAAAACTGTTTTTT.

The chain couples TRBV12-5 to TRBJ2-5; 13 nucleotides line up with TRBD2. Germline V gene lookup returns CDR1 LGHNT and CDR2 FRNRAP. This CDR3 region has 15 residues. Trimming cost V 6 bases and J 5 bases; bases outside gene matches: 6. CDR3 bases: TGTGCTAGTGGGCGAACTAGCGGGGGGGAGGAGACCCAGTACTTC. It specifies CASGRTSGGEETQYF.

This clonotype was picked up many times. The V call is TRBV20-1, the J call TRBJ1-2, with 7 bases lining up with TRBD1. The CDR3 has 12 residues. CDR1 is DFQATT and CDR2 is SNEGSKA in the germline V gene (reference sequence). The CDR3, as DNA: TGCATCCTATGGGGGACAGACTATGGCTACACCTTC. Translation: CILWGTDYGYTF.